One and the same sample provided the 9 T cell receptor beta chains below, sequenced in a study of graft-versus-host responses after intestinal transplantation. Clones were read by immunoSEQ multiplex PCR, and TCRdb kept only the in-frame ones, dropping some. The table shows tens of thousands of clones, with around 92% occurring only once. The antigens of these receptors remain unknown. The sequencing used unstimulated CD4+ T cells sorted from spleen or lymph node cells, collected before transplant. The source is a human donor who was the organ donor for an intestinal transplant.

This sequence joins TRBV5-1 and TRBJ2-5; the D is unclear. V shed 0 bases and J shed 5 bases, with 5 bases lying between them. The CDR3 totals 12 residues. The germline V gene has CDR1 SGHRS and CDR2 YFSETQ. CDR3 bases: TGCGCCAGCAGCTTGGCCGAGGAGACCCAGTACTTC. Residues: CASSLAEETQYF.

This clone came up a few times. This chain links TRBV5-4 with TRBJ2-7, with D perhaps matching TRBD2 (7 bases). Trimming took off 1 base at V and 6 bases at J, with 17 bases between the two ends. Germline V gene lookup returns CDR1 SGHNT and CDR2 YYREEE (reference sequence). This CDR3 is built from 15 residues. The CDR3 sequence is CASSLKRGGRVEQYF. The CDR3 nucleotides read TGTGCCAGCAGCTTGAAGAGGGGGGGGCGGGTCGAGCAGTACTTC. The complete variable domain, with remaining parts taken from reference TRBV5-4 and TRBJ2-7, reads ETGVTQSPTHLIKTRGQQVTLRCSSQSGHNTVSWYQQALGQGPQFIFQYYREEENGRGNFPPRFSGLQFPNYSSELNVNALELDDSALYLCASSLKRGGRVEQYFGPGTRLTVT.

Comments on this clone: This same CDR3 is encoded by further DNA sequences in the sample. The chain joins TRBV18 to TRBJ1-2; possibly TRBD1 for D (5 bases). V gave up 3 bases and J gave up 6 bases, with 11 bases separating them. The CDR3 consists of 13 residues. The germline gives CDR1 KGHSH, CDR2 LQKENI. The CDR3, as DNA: TGTGCCAGCTCACCCCAGGGAGGCGATGGCTACACCTTC. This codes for CASSPQGGDGYTF.

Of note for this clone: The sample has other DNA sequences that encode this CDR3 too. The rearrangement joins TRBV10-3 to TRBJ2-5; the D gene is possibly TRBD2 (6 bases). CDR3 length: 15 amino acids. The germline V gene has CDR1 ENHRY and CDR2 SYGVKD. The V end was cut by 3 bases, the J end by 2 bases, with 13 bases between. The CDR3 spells CAISDSGGPQETQYF. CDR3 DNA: TGTGCCATCAGTGATTCCGGGGGACCTCAAGAGACCCAGTACTTC.

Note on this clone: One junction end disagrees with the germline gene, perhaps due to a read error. In nucleotides, the CDR3 is TGTGTCAGCAGTCTCCGGGACACTAGCAATCAGCCCCAGCATTTT. Protein product: CVSSLRDTSNQPQHF. The V gene is TRBV6-6, the J gene TRBJ1-5, with D possibly being TRBD1 (6 bases). Per the germline V gene, CDR1 is MNHNY and CDR2 is SVGAGI (reference sequence). CDR3 length: 15 amino acids.

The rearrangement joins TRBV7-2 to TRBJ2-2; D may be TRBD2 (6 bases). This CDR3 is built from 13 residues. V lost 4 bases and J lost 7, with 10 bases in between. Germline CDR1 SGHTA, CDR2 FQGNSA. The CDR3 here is CASSSGGGGELFF. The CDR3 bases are TGTGCCAGCAGCTCCGGGGGAGGCGGGGAGCTGTTTTTT.

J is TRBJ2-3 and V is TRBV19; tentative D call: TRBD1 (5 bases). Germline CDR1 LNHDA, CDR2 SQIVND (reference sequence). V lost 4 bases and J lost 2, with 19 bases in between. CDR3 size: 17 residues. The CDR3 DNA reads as TGTGCCAGTAGTAAACATTCAGGGCCACTGTTCACAGATACGCAGTATTTT. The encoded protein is CASSKHSGPLFTDTQYF.

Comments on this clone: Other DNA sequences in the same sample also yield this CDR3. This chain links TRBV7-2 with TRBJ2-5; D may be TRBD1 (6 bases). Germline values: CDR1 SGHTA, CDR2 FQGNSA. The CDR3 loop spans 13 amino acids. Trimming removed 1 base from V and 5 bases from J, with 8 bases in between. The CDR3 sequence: CASSLERGETQYF. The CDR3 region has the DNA TGTGCCAGCAGCTTAGAGAGGGGGGAGACCCAGTACTTC.

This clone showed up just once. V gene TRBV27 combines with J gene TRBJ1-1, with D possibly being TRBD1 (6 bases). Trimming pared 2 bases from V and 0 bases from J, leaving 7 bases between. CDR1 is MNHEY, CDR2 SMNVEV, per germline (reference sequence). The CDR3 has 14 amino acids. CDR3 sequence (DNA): TGTGCCAGCAGTTTAGGGGGCATGAACACTGAAGCTTTCTTT. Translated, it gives CASSLGGMNTEAFF.